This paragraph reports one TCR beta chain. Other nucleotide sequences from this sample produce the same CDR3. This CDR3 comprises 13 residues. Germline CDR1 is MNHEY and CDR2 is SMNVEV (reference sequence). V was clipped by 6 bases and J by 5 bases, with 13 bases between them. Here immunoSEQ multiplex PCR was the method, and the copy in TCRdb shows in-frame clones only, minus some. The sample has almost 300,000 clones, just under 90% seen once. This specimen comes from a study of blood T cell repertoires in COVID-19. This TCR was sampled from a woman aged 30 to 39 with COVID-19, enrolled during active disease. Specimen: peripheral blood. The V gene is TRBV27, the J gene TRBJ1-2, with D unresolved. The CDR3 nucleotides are TGTGCCAGCAGCCTACAAGGAGGATATGGCTACACCTTC. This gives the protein CASSLQGGYGYTF.